This T cell receptor (beta chain) was sequenced for a study of cytomegalovirus exposure and HLA in healthy donors. The CDR3 has 12 amino acids. Germline loops: CDR1 SGHDN, CDR2 FVKESK. Trimming stripped 3 bases from V and 5 bases from J, with 7 bases between. General observations from the study: A later analysis associated some 18,000 TCR beta sequences with HLA alleles at a 0.05 false discovery rate. There were some V segments, including TRBV6-2 and TRBV6-3, excluded as indistinguishable. The majority of TCR sequences were rare, yet some public TCRs appeared in many donors.

As to this clone: Its target is unknown.

The PCR used 60 Vbeta and 13 Jbeta primers. Clones were read by immunoSEQ multiplex PCR, and TCRdb kept only the in-frame ones, dropping some. The sample lists some 150,000 clones, roughly 80% occurring once. The chain couples TRBV14 to TRBJ2-5; D gene ambiguous. This receptor was obtained from a female donor in good health and CMV-seronegative. Sequenced input: PBMCs. Here the CDR3 DNA reads TGTGCCAGCAGCCAGTTCCGGGAGACCCAGTACTTC. Amino acid sequence: CASSQFRETQYF.